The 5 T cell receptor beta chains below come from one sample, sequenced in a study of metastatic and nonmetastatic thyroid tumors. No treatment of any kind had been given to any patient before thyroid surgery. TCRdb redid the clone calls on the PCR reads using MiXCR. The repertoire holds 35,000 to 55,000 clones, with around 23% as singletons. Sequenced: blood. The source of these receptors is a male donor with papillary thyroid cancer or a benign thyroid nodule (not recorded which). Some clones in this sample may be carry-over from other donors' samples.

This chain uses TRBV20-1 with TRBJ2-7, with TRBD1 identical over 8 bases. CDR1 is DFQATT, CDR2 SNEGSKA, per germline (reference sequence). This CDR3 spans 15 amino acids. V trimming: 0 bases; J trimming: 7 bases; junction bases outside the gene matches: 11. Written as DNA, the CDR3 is TGCAGTGCTAGAGATGAGAACAGGGGGTTCGGTGAGCAGTACGTC. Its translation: CSARDENRGFGEQYV.

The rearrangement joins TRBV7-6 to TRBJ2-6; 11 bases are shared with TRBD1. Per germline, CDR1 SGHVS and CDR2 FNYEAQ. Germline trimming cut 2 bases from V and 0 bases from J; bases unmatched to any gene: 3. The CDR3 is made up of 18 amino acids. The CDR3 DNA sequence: TGTGCCAGCAGCTTAACGGGACAGGGGGACTCTGGGGCCAACGTCCTGACTTTC. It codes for CASSLTGQGDSGANVLTF.

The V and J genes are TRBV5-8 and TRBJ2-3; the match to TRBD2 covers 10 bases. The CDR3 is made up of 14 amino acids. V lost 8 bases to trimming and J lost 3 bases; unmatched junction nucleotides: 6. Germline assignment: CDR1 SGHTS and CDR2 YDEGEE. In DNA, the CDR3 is TGTGCCAGTCTAGCGGGAGTTCGTACAGATACGCAGTATTTT. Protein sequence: CASLAGVRTDTQYF. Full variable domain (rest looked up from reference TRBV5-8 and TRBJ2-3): EAGVTQSPTHLIKTRGQQATLRCSPISGHTSVYWYQQALGLGLQFLLWYDEGEERNRGNFPPRFSGRQFPNYSSELNVNALELEDSALYLCASLAGVRTDTQYFGPGTRLTVL.

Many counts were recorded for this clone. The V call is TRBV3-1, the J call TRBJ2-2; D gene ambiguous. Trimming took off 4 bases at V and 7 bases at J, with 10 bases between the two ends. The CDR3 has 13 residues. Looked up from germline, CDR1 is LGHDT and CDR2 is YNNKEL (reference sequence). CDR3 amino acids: CASSPRPGGELFF. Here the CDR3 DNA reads TGTGCCAGCAGCCCCCGACCAGGCGGGGAGCTGTTTTTT.

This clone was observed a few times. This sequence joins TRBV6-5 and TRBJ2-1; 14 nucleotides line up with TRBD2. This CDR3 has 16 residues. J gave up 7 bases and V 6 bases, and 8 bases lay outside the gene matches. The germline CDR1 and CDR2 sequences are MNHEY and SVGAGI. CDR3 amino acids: CASRSGTSGSRNEQFF. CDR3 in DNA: TGTGCCAGCAGATCCGGGACTAGCGGGAGTAGGAATGAGCAGTTCTTC.